What follows are 18 T cell receptor beta chains derived from one specimen sequenced in a study of blood T cell repertoires in COVID-19. The protocol was immunoSEQ multiplex PCR, while the TCRdb copy is restricted to in-frame clones and leaves out a portion. The data show 200,000 to 300,000 clones, about 79% seen once. Input material: peripheral blood. These receptors were taken from a middle-aged man who had recovered from COVID-19.

V and J are TRBV11-2 and TRBJ2-1; D not certain. This CDR3 is 14 amino acids long. Germline values: CDR1 SGHAT, CDR2 FQNNGV. Deletions cut 5 bases from V and 4 bases from J, with 12 bases between. The chain's CDR3 is CASSVLRAYNEQFF. The CDR3 nucleotides read TGTGCCAGCAGCGTCCTCCGCGCTTACAATGAGCAGTTCTTC.

The chain links TRBV2 to TRBJ2-7, with D possibly being TRBD2 (6 bases). Trimming pared 0 bases from V and 6 bases from J, leaving 15 bases between. CDR3 size: 15 residues. Germline loops: CDR1 SNHLY, CDR2 FYNNEI. In nucleotides, the CDR3 is TGTGCCAGCAGTGAAGCGGTAGTGGGCGGGGTCGAGCAGTACTTC. Translated: CASSEAVVGGVEQYF.

This clone showed up just once. The rearrangement uses TRBV15 and TRBJ2-7; no clear D gene. Looked up from germline, CDR1 is LNHNV and CDR2 is YYDKDF (reference sequence). The CDR3 has 15 residues. V lost 0 bases and J 3 bases, leaving 12 bases between the germline ends. CDR3 bases: TGTGCCACCAGCAGAGACCCGGCTAGAATCTACGAGCAGTACTTC. Protein: CATSRDPARIYEQYF.

This sequence joins TRBV18 and TRBJ1-2; no definite D call. There are 11 residues in the CDR3. The V gene's germline CDR1 is KGHSH and CDR2 LQKENI. V lost 8 bases and J 2 bases, leaving 6 bases between the germline ends. The CDR3 loop is CASTGNYGYTF. CDR3 nucleotides: TGTGCCAGCACCGGGAACTATGGCTACACCTTC.

The gene calls are TRBV6-5 and TRBJ1-1, with D possibly TRBD1 on 6 matching bases. Germline V gene lookup returns CDR1 MNHEY and CDR2 SVGAGI. The V and J ends lost 6 bases and 1 base respectively, with 9 bases between them. The CDR3 length is 13 residues. CDR3 loop: CASRKTGNTEAFF. The CDR3 bases are TGTGCCAGCAGGAAGACAGGGAACACTGAAGCTTTCTTT.

V gene TRBV6-1 combines with J gene TRBJ1-2; D possibly corresponds to TRBD1 (6 bases). Trimming left V 3 bases short and J 4 bases short, with 21 bases between. Germline CDR1 MNHNS, CDR2 SASEGT. The CDR3 is 17 residues long. The CDR3: CASSDRLGRGTTYGYTF. CDR3 in DNA: TGTGCCAGCAGTGATCGATTAGGGAGGGGGACGACCTATGGCTACACCTTC.

V usage is TRBV3-1 (or the pseudogene TRBV3-2) and J usage is TRBJ2-7; 8 nucleotides align to TRBD1. The CDR3 is 13 residues long. Germline-derived CDR1 and CDR2 are LGHDT and YNNKEL (reference sequence). J lost 5 bases, V lost 4 bases, and 4 bases had no gene match. CDR3 sequence: CASSPTGEDEQYF. CDR3 in DNA: TGTGCCAGCAGCCCGACAGGGGAGGACGAGCAGTACTTC.

The chain couples TRBV6-6 to TRBJ1-1; the D is unclear. This CDR3 is built from 14 residues. Germline CDR1 reads MNHNY; CDR2 reads SVGAGI (reference sequence). Trimming took off 2 bases at V and 4 bases at J, with 11 bases between the two ends. CDR3 nucleotide sequence: TGTGCCAGCAGTTACAGGGCCGGGAGCACTGAAGCTTTCTTT. Translated: CASSYRAGSTEAFF.

V and J are TRBV10-3 and TRBJ2-3, with TRBD2 identical over 9 bases. The CDR3 runs 15 residues. Per the germline V gene, CDR1 is ENHRY and CDR2 is SYGVKD. The junction had 5 bases not matched to a gene; V was cut back by 1 base and J by 6 bases. CDR3 DNA sequence: TGTGCCATCAGTGAGTGGCTAGCGGGAATGGATACGCAGTATTTT. Translated, it gives CAISEWLAGMDTQYF.

The V call is TRBV11-3, the J call TRBJ2-3, with D unclear. Germline V gene sequence: CDR1 SGHNT, CDR2 YENEEA. The CDR3 runs to 13 residues. V shed 3 bases and J shed 2 bases, with 6 bases lying between them. The CDR3 DNA is TGTGCCAGCAGCTTCCAGAACACAGATACGCAGTATTTT. It translates to CASSFQNTDTQYF.

The chain has TRBV5-1 and TRBJ2-3, with 12 bases matching TRBD2. CDR1 and CDR2 from the germline V gene are SGHRS and YFSETQ. Trimming at V came to 0 bases and at J to 0 bases, leaving 5 bases not matched to a gene. This CDR3 comprises 18 residues. CDR3: CASSLEGLAGPSTDTQYF. The CDR3 DNA reads as TGCGCCAGCAGCTTGGAAGGACTAGCGGGACCCAGCACAGATACGCAGTATTTT.

J is TRBJ2-2 and V is TRBV11-3, with 9 bases fitting TRBD2. The CDR3 runs to 18 residues. Germline CDR1 and CDR2: SGHNT and YENEEA. V gave up 5 bases and J gave up 3 bases; unmatched junction bases: 13. The CDR3 sequence is CASSISGGLSKDTGELFF. The DNA for the CDR3 is TGTGCCAGCAGCATTAGCGGGGGCCTCTCAAAAGACACCGGGGAGCTGTTTTTT.

V and J are TRBV10-3 and TRBJ1-1, with unresolved D. The CDR3 spans 14 residues. CDR1 ENHRY and CDR2 SYGVKD come from the germline V gene. The V and J ends lost 2 bases and 4 bases respectively, with 11 bases between them. CDR3 protein: CAISEAREVTEAFF. The CDR3 DNA is TGTGCCATCAGTGAGGCCAGAGAGGTCACTGAAGCTTTCTTT.

The rearrangement joins TRBV4-1 to TRBJ1-2; D not resolved. This CDR3 contains 15 residues. V was pared by 0 bases and J by 2 bases, with 10 bases between. CDR1 MGHRA and CDR2 YSYEKL come from the germline V gene. The CDR3 DNA sequence: TGCGCCAGCAGCCAAGATCCTAGGCAGAACTATGGCTACACCTTC. Translated: CASSQDPRQNYGYTF.

This clone appeared once. The chain is built from TRBV18 and TRBJ2-1; no clear D gene. The CDR3 consists of 11 residues. In germline, CDR1 is KGHSH, CDR2 LQKENI. Trimming pared 2 bases from V and 9 bases from J, leaving 5 bases between. CDR3 sequence (DNA): TGTGCCAGCTCACCATCCGGTGAGCAGTTCTTC. Residues: CASSPSGEQFF.

The chain has TRBV4-3 and TRBJ2-7; possible D gene TRBD1, 5 bases. The CDR3 runs to 15 residues. The germline gives CDR1 LGHNA, CDR2 YSLEER. Trimming cost V 0 bases and J 4 bases, with 13 bases left between them. The CDR3 loop is CASSQDRGSDYEQYF. The CDR3 bases are TGCGCCAGCAGCCAAGATAGGGGATCAGATTACGAGCAGTACTTC.

The chain employs TRBV18 and TRBJ1-1; 9 positions match TRBD1. The CDR3 has 15 amino acids. Losses at the gene ends were 3 bases for V and 0 bases for J; bases not matched to a gene: 2. From germline, CDR1 is KGHSH and CDR2 LQKENI. The CDR3 region has the DNA TGTGCCAGCTCACCTCGACAGGGGGTGAACACTGAAGCTTTCTTT. Translating gives CASSPRQGVNTEAFF.

The chain carries TRBV5-8 and TRBJ1-4; the match to TRBD1 covers 7 bases. The CDR3 consists of 14 residues. The V and J ends lost 6 bases and 7 bases, in that order; junction bases with no gene match: 9. Germline CDR1 and CDR2: SGHTS and YDEGEE. CDR3 sequence (DNA): TGTGCCAGCAAACCCCAGGGGGTTCTTGAAAAACTGTTTTTT. It yields the protein CASKPQGVLEKLFF.